This T cell receptor beta chain came from a study of neoadjuvant anti-PD-1 for oral cavity cancer. Overall study: Patients without progression got a fourth dose around day 43.

Here immunoSEQ multiplex PCR was the method, and the copy in TCRdb shows in-frame clones only, minus some. The data hold approximately 6,700 clones, with around 76% observed a single time. CDR3 length: 15 residues. Germline values: CDR1 LGHNA, CDR2 YNFKEQ. Unmatched junction bases numbered 2, after V lost 2 bases and J lost 2 bases. The sample consisted of PBMCs, taken before nivolumab (anti-PD-1) treatment. This chain joins TRBV4-2 and TRBJ2-3, with 9 positions matching TRBD2. This TCR was sampled from a person aged 40 to 85 with oral cavity squamous cell carcinoma. This chain's CDR3 is CASSQLAGPTDTQYF. In nucleotides, the CDR3 is TGTGCCAGCAGCCAACTAGCGGGGCCCACAGATACGCAGTATTTT.